The 6 T cell receptor beta chains below were found in one sample sequenced in a study of CXCR3-negative and CXCR3-positive naive CD8 T cells. With UMI labels, 5' RACE was used to prepare the TRB cDNA libraries. TCRdb reprocessed the 5' RACE reads and reports one entry per CDR3 protein, with no DNA. This sample carries some 140,000 distinct CDR3 sequences, with 0.45% to 0.6% going to the ten biggest clones. General study findings and limits: More hydrophobic TRB CDR3s occurred in CXCR3-positive than in CXCR3-negative naive cells.

Their cognate antigens are unknown. The sequencing input was naive CXCR3+ CD8+ T cells from blood. Subset given: CD45RO-CCR7+CD27+CD95- naive CD8+ T cells expressing CXCR3 (TNR3+). The source of these receptors is a human donor in good health. Some clones in this sample may be carry-over from other donors' samples.

The chain links TRBV27 to TRBJ2-7; TCRdb lists TRBD2, though no DNA is available to test this call. Germline values: CDR1 MNHEY, CDR2 SMNVEV (reference sequence). This CDR3 has 14 amino acids. This chain's CDR3 is CASSPQLAAYEQYF.

The chain is built from TRBV4-1 and TRBJ1-2; the TCRdb call, TRBD1, lacks DNA for checking. The CDR3 is 15 residues long. Germline CDR1 reads MGHRA; CDR2 reads YSYEKL. The CDR3 spells CASSQPGQANYGYTF.

The V call is TRBV19, the J call TRBJ2-7. Germline-derived CDR1 and CDR2 are LNHDA and SQIVND (reference sequence). The CDR3 sequence is 14 residues long. CDR3 sequence: CASSQSGGTYEQYF.

The J gene is TRBJ2-1, the V gene TRBV7-3; TCRdb calls TRBD2, which cannot be checked without DNA. CDR1 and CDR2 (germline): SGHTA, FQGTGA. This CDR3 comprises 13 residues. The CDR3 region is CASSPGLPNEQFF.

The rearrangement joins TRBV28 to TRBJ2-7; checking the TCRdb D call of TRBD2 is not possible without DNA. The germline CDR1 and CDR2 sequences are MDHEN and SYDVKM. The CDR3 totals 15 residues. This chain's CDR3 is CAISFTQVPGYEQYF.

The chain combines TRBV10-2 with TRBJ2-7; TCRdb's D call of TRBD2 is untestable without DNA. CDR3 size: 15 residues. The germline gives CDR1 WSHSY, CDR2 SAAADI. CDR3 loop: CASSELGRMPYEQYF.